The rows below give T cell receptor beta chains drawn from one sample of a study of cytomegalovirus exposure and HLA in healthy donors. Profiled with immunoSEQ multiplex PCR; TCRdb holds only in-frame clones, not every one. The sample shows some 130,000 clones, roughly four fifths of them seen only once. The sequencing sample was made of PBMCs. All receptors come from a male donor in good health and CMV-seronegative. CDR3s include the opening cysteine and the closing phenylalanine or tryptophan. Each record gives: J gene, V gene, clone size, D gene, CDR3 protein, CDR3 DNA. D genes are given only for firm matches. Clone size is given for some rows only: seen once, a few or many times, or a class if the clone is expanded.

>TRBJ2-7|TRBV28|NA|NA
CASSLPPGGNSYEQYF
TGTGCCAGCAGTCTCCCTCCTGGGGGGAACTCCTACGAGCAGTACTTC
>TRBJ2-3|TRBV28|few|TRBD1
CASSYRGSGDTQYF
TGTGCCAGCAGTTACAGGGGTTCGGGAGATACGCAGTATTTT
>TRBJ1-1|TRBV4-3|NA|TRBD1
CASSQEIQGRTEAFF
TGCGCCAGCAGCCAAGAAATACAGGGGAGGACTGAAGCTTTCTTT
>TRBJ1-1|TRBV13|NA|NA
CASSLPGEGTEAFF
TGTGCCAGCAGCTTACCCGGGGAGGGGACTGAAGCTTTCTTT
>TRBJ1-1|TRBV6-6|NA|NA
CASSYGGGQGTEAFF
TGTGCCAGCAGTTACGGCGGGGGCCAAGGGACTGAAGCTTTCTTT
>TRBJ1-2|TRBV28|NA|NA
CASSFLSYGYTF
TGTGCCAGCAGTTTTCTTTCCTATGGCTACACCTTC
>TRBJ2-3|TRBV5-4|once|TRBD2
CASSSGTSSDTQYF
TGTGCCAGCAGCTCCGGGACTAGCTCAGATACGCAGTATTTT
>TRBJ2-5|TRBV28|NA|TRBD2
CASSLRTSGAEETQYF
TGTGCCAGCAGTTTACGGACTAGCGGAGCCGAAGAGACCCAGTACTTC
>TRBJ2-5|TRBV5-4|NA|TRBD1
CASQIITGAIQETQYF
TGTGCCAGCCAAATAATTACAGGGGCGATCCAAGAGACCCAGTACTTC
>TRBJ2-5|TRBV5-1|NA|TRBD2
CASSLASGGRNQETQYF
TGCGCCAGCAGCTTGGCTAGCGGGGGCCGGAACCAAGAGACCCAGTACTTC
>TRBJ2-7|TRBV11-2|NA|TRBD2
CASSANGLVTYEQYF
TGTGCCAGCAGCGCCAACGGACTAGTCACCTACGAGCAGTACTTC
>TRBJ2-5|TRBV20-1|once|NA
CSASQGQTQYF
TGCAGTGCTAGTCAGGGGCAGACCCAGTACTTC
>TRBJ2-2|TRBV2|NA|NA
CASSAVEGDTGELFF
TGTGCCAGCAGTGCGGTAGAAGGGGACACCGGGGAGCTGTTTTTT
>TRBJ1-1|TRBV21-1|NA|NA
CASPPYRGIGTEAFF
TGTGCCAGCCCGCCCTACAGGGGGATCGGCACTGAAGCTTTCTTT
>TRBJ1-2|TRBV29-1|once|NA
CSVKGFYGYTF
TGCAGCGTTAAGGGGTTCTATGGCTACACCTTC
>TRBJ1-3|TRBV6-5|NA|TRBD1
CASSYRDSASGNTIYF
TGTGCCAGCAGTTACCGGGACAGCGCCTCTGGAAACACCATATATTTT
>TRBJ2-4|TRBV10-3|NA|TRBD1
CAISESWQGAAKNIQYF
TGTGCCATCAGTGAGTCGTGGCAGGGGGCTGCCAAAAACATTCAGTACTTC
>TRBJ2-1|TRBV19|NA|TRBD2
CASSSSGRVNEQFF
TGTGCCAGTAGTTCTAGCGGGAGGGTCAATGAGCAGTTCTTC
>TRBJ2-7|TRBV5-8|NA|NA
CASSLQSGPYSIQQYF
TGTGCCAGCAGCTTGCAGAGCGGACCATACAGTATCCAGCAGTACTTC
>TRBJ2-5|TRBV10-2|NA|NA
CASSEVWGRETQYF
TGCGCCAGCAGTGAGGTATGGGGGCGAGAGACCCAGTACTTC
>TRBJ2-7|TRBV14|NA|NA
CASSQAVTGVSYEQYF
TGTGCCAGCAGCCAAGCCGTGACAGGAGTTTCCTACGAGCAGTACTTC
>TRBJ2-1|TRBV21-1|few|NA
CASSAQTSGRANEQFF
TGTGCCAGCAGCGCCCAGACTAGCGGGAGGGCCAATGAGCAGTTCTTC
>TRBJ1-2|TRBV9|NA|NA
CASSHPANYGYTF
TGTGCCAGCAGTCACCCAGCTAACTATGGCTACACCTTC
>TRBJ2-3|TRBV6-6|once|NA
CASSNQDYGSTDTQYF
TGTGCCAGCAGTAATCAGGACTACGGGAGCACAGATACGCAGTATTTT
>TRBJ1-2|TRBV27|few|NA
CASSLDSLIPPTLYPNYGYTF
TGTGCCAGCAGTTTAGATAGCCTGATACCCCCCACCCTTTATCCTAACTATGGCTACACCTTC
>TRBJ2-7|TRBV13|NA|TRBD1
CASSPRDRRFLEQYF
TGTGCCAGCAGCCCCAGGGACAGGAGGTTCCTCGAGCAGTACTTC
>TRBJ2-3|TRBV9|NA|NA
CASSVPSGTQYF
TGTGCCAGCAGCGTTCCGTCCGGGACGCAGTATTTT
>TRBJ2-7|TRBV7-8|NA|TRBD2
CASSLLAGVTYEQYF
TGTGCCAGCAGCCTACTAGCGGGGGTCACCTACGAGCAGTACTTC
>TRBJ2-5|TRBV6-5|NA|TRBD1
CASSQNRGEETQYF
TGTGCCAGCAGTCAGAACAGGGGGGAAGAGACCCAGTACTTC
>TRBJ1-1|TRBV6-6|NA|NA
CASSYSEGYTEAFF
TGTGCCAGCAGTTATTCGGAGGGTTACACTGAAGCTTTCTTT
>TRBJ2-2|TRBV16|NA|TRBD1
CASSSRQGQRTGELFF
TGTGCCAGCAGCTCTCGACAGGGGCAGAGGACCGGGGAGCTGTTTTTT
>TRBJ2-5|TRBV11-2|NA|NA
CASSRHSSDIGGLETQYF
TGTGCCAGCAGCCGACATTCGAGTGACATCGGAGGTCTGGAGACCCAGTACTTC
>TRBJ2-3|TRBV11-2|NA|TRBD1
CASSLRPGTGALPDTQYF
TGTGCCAGCAGCTTACGCCCCGGGACAGGGGCCCTCCCAGATACGCAGTATTTT
>TRBJ1-2|TRBV30|few|NA
CAWSDWGRESNYGYTF
TGTGCCTGGAGTGATTGGGGGCGTGAATCTAACTATGGCTACACCTTC
>TRBJ1-3|TRBV11-2|NA|TRBD1
CASSSTGGSVGNTIYF
TGTGCCAGCAGCTCAACAGGGGGATCAGTGGGAAACACCATATATTTT
>TRBJ1-1|TRBV2|NA|NA
CASRSGEAFF
TGTGCCAGCAGGTCGGGGGAAGCTTTCTTT
>TRBJ1-2|TRBV9|NA|TRBD1
CASSPGTGSLEGYTF
TGTGCCAGCAGCCCTGGGACAGGGTCTTTAGAGGGCTACACCTTC
>TRBJ2-2|TRBV9|NA|TRBD2
CASSDRVVGLAGVTTGELFF
TGTGCCAGCAGCGACCGGGTAGTGGGTCTAGCGGGGGTGACCACCGGGGAGCTGTTTTTT
>TRBJ1-6|TRBV7-2|NA|NA
CASSSVTFNSPLHF
TGTGCCAGCAGCTCAGTTACGTTTAATTCACCCCTCCACTTT
>TRBJ2-5|TRBV30|few|NA
CAWRRDWEETQYF
TGTGCCTGGAGGCGGGATTGGGAAGAGACCCAGTACTTC
>TRBJ2-3|TRBV7-9|NA|TRBD1
CASSSPRDRAEDTQYF
TGTGCCAGCAGCTCACCAAGGGACAGGGCTGAAGATACGCAGTATTTT
>TRBJ2-5|TRBV6-1|NA|TRBD2
CASSEPGLAGVEQYF
TGTGCCAGCAGTGAGCCCGGACTAGCGGGAGTAGAGCAGTACTTC
>TRBJ2-7|TRBV28|few|NA
CASSLGGGPYEQYF
TGTGCCAGCAGTTTGGGAGGGGGGCCCTACGAGCAGTACTTC
>TRBJ2-3|TRBV19|few|NA
CASTETSKDTQYF
TGTGCCAGTACCGAAACTAGCAAGGATACGCAGTATTTT
>TRBJ2-1|TRBV9|NA|NA
CASSGAGSYNEQFF
TGTGCCAGCAGCGGGGCAGGGTCCTACAATGAGCAGTTCTTC
>TRBJ1-5|TRBV18|once|NA
CASSLQGGNQPQHF
TGTGCCAGCTCTCTACAGGGAGGCAATCAGCCCCAGCATTTT
>TRBJ1-1|TRBV19|few|NA
CASSITGRNTEAFF
TGTGCCAGTAGTATCACAGGGCGGAACACTGAAGCTTTCTTT
>TRBJ2-5|TRBV7-2|NA|NA
CASSLHRIETQYF
TGTGCCAGCAGCTTACACAGAATAGAGACCCAGTACTTC